The next 15 T cell receptor beta chains were all read from a single sample in a study of blood T cell repertoires in COVID-19. Sequenced by immunoSEQ multiplex PCR; TCRdb stores in-frame clones only, minus some. Among some 110,000 clones listed, almost 85% were seen once. The sequenced material came from peripheral blood. The source of these receptors is a man aged 65-85 years with active or convalescent COVID-19.

The chain recombines TRBV6-2 or TRBV6-3 with TRBJ1-2, with TRBD1 matching 12 bases. With 5 bases clipped from V and 4 bases from J, the junction kept 8 bases outside the gene matches. The CDR3 totals 16 residues. Germline CDR1 reads MNHEY; CDR2 reads SVGEGT. CDR3 sequence reads: CASSPPGTGGSYGYTF. The DNA of the CDR3 is TGTGCCAGCAGTCCCCCAGGGACAGGGGGCAGCTATGGCTACACCTTC.

This chain links TRBV27 with TRBJ2-5; D possibly corresponds to TRBD2 (5 bases). V was pared by 5 bases and J by 5 bases, with 24 bases between. Looked up from germline, CDR1 is MNHEY and CDR2 is SMNVEV (reference sequence). The CDR3 is 17 residues long. For the CDR3, the DNA is TGTGCCAGCAGTCCCGCCGGGTGGCGGGTGTTTGGTGAGACCCAGTACTTC. It is translated as CASSPAGWRVFGETQYF.

The J gene is TRBJ2-7, the V gene TRBV30; 9 bases map to TRBD2. The germline V gene encodes CDR1 GTSNPN and CDR2 SVGIG (reference sequence). The CDR3 sequence is 14 residues long. V lost 2 bases and J lost 7; bases outside the gene matches: 9. The CDR3 loop reads CAWSRVVAGVEQYF. The CDR3 nucleotides are TGTGCCTGGAGTCGGGTGGTAGCGGGGGTTGAGCAGTACTTC.

The chain has TRBV7-3 and TRBJ1-1, with D possibly matching TRBD1 (5 bases). V dropped 5 bases and J dropped 1 base, with 11 bases sitting between them. The CDR3 contains 14 residues. Germline CDR1 reads SGHTA; CDR2 reads FQGTGA. This CDR3 is CASSPAGPNTEAFF. The CDR3 region has the DNA TGTGCCAGCAGCCCAGCAGGGCCGAACACTGAAGCTTTCTTT.

CDR3 DNA: TGTGCCAGCAGCTTGGGATGGAGACAGGCGAACACTGAAGCTTTCTTT. It is translated as CASSLGWRQANTEAFF. This chain uses TRBV5-5 with TRBJ1-1, with a possible D match to TRBD1 (6 bases). Germline CDR1 SGHKS, CDR2 YYEKEE (reference sequence). This CDR3 region has 16 residues. The V end was cut by 0 bases, the J end by 1 base, with 13 bases between.

V gene TRBV6-2 or TRBV6-3 combines with J gene TRBJ2-3, with 7 nucleotides matching TRBD2. Germline V gives CDR1 MNHEY, CDR2 SVGEGT. The V and J ends lost 5 bases and 0 bases, in that order; junction bases with no gene match: 8. The CDR3 totals 16 residues. The CDR3 sequence is CASSPGSGTSTDTQYF. The CDR3 nucleotides are TGTGCCAGCAGTCCCGGCAGCGGGACGAGCACAGATACGCAGTATTTT.

This chain joins TRBV7-9 and TRBJ2-1; TRBD2 is a possible D gene (6 bases). Germline-derived CDR1 and CDR2 are SEHNR and FQNEAQ (reference sequence). V was pared by 1 base and J by 7 bases, with 8 bases between. This CDR3 is 13 amino acids long. The CDR3 region is CASSLGGVNEQFF. The CDR3 nucleotides read TGTGCCAGCAGCTTAGGCGGGGTTAATGAGCAGTTCTTC.

The V and J genes are TRBV3-1 (or the pseudogene TRBV3-2) and TRBJ1-2; D gene ambiguous. The germline gives CDR1 LGHDT, CDR2 YNNKEL (reference sequence). This CDR3 is built from 12 residues. V lost 5 bases and J 5 bases, leaving 9 bases between the germline ends. This CDR3 is CASSKAGYGYTF. The CDR3 bases are TGTGCCAGCAGCAAAGCGGGGTATGGCTACACCTTC.

In the case of this clone: Compared with germline, one end of the junction differs, possibly owing to a read error. V and J are TRBV5-6 and TRBJ2-3; TRBD2 aligns across 9 bases. The CDR3 has 13 amino acids. The germline CDR1 and CDR2 sequences are SGHDT and YYEEEE. CDR3: CASSPRASGGWVF. For the CDR3, the DNA is TGTGCCAGCAGCCCTAGGGCGAGCGGGGGGTGGGTTTTT.

The genes are TRBV11-3 and TRBJ2-2, with D perhaps matching TRBD1 (6 bases). This CDR3 is 16 amino acids long. Germline V gene data show CDR1 as SGHNT and CDR2 as YENEEA. Trimming shortened V by 5 bases and J by 2 bases, and 15 bases separated the two germline ends. The CDR3 coding sequence is TGTGCCAGCAGCAGACGGACAGCCACTAACACCGGGGAGCTGTTTTTT. Encoded protein: CASSRRTATNTGELFF.

The chain employs TRBV4-2 and TRBJ1-1; 7 bases agree with TRBD1. The CDR3 consists of 14 residues. Germline-derived CDR1 and CDR2 are LGHNA and YNFKEQ. The J segment lost 9 bases and the V segment lost 1 base, leaving 8 bases of the junction unmatched. The CDR3 nucleotides read TGTGCCAGCAGCCAAGGACAGGGAGTACGGAAAGCTTTCTTT. Translation: CASSQGQGVRKAFF.

This clone was picked up a small number of times. This chain links TRBV28 with TRBJ1-1, with D tentatively TRBD1 (5 bases). The V end was cut by 5 bases, the J end by 4 bases, with 11 bases between. This CDR3 spans 13 amino acids. CDR1 and CDR2 (germline): MDHEN, SYDVKM. CDR3 sequence (DNA): TGTGCCAGCAGTAATGCAAGGGGCACTGAAGCTTTCTTT. Translating it yields CASSNARGTEAFF. The variable domain in full, completed from reference TRBV28 and TRBJ1-1, reads DVKVTQSSRYLVKRTGEKVFLECVQDMDHENMFWYRQDPGLGLRLIYFSYDVKMKEKGDIPEGYSVSREKKERFSLILESASTNQTSMYLCASSNARGTEAFFGQGTRLTVV.

The rearrangement joins TRBV10-3 to TRBJ2-7; 7 bases line up with TRBD2. CDR3 length equals 13 residues. Trimming cost V 7 bases and J 5 bases; bases outside gene matches: 8. Germline V gene sequence: CDR1 ENHRY, CDR2 SYGVKD. The CDR3 DNA sequence: TGTGCCATCAACGGACTAGTGGGCCACGAGCAGTACTTC. Amino acids: CAINGLVGHEQYF.

The chain is built from TRBV5-1 and TRBJ2-3; D is perhaps TRBD2 (7 bases). The CDR3 is 14 amino acids. Germline V gene data show CDR1 as SGHRS and CDR2 as YFSETQ. V was trimmed by 4 bases and J by 8 bases, leaving 17 bases between them. The CDR3 is CASSGGISGGTQYF. The CDR3 bases are TGCGCCAGCAGCGGGGGCATATCGGGGGGTACGCAGTATTTT.

V usage is TRBV5-4 and J usage is TRBJ1-2; D might be TRBD1 (5 bases). V was cut by 0 bases and J by 9 bases, with 12 bases left in between. The germline V gene has CDR1 SGHNT and CDR2 YYREEE (reference sequence). The CDR3 has 13 residues. The CDR3 is CASSLDGTSSYTF. CDR3 in DNA: TGTGCCAGCAGCTTGGACGGGACTTCGAGCTACACCTTC.